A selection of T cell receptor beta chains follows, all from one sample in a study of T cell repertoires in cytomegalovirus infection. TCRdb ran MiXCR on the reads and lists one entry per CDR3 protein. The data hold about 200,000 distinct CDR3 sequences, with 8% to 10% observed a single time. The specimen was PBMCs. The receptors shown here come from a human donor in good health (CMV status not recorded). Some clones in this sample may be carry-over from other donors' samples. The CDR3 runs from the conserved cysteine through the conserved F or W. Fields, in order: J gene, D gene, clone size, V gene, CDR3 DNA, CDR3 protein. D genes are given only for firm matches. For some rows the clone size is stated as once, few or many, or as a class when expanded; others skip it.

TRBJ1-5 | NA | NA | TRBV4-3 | TGCGCCAGCAGCCAAGCGGGTGTTCAGCCCCAGCATTTT | CASSQAGVQPQHF
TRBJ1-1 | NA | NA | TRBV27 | TGTGCCAGCAGTTTATTTAGATCGGGTAAGGTTAGCACTGAAGCTTTCTTT | CASSLFRSGKVSTEAFF
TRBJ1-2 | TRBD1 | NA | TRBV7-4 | TGTGCCAGCAGCTTGGGACAGGTCAATGGCTACACCTTC | CASSLGQVNGYTF
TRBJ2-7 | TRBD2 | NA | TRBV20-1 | TGCAGTGCTAGAGATACAGCGGGAGGCGATGGCGAGCAGTACTTC | CSARDTAGGDGEQYF
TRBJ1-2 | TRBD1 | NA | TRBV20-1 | TGCAGTGCTAGAGACTACAGGGGAGGCTATGGCTACACCTTC | CSARDYRGGYGYTF
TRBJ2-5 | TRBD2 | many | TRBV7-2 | TGTGCCAGCAGCTTAGGCGTTAGCGGGAGAGGGGGGTACCAAGAGACCCAGTACTTC | CASSLGVSGRGGYQETQYF
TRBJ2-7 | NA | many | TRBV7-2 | TGTGCCAGCAGCTTACTGGCGGACGGGGCCTACGAGCAGTACTTC | CASSLLADGAYEQYF
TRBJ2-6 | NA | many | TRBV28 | TGTGCCAGCAGTTTCTGGGCGGACTCTGGGGCCAACGTCCTGACTTTC | CASSFWADSGANVLTF
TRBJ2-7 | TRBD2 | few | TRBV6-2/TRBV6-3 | TGTGCCAGCAGTTACTCTGGAAAGTTGACTAGCGGGGGGCTCTACGAGCAGTACTTC | CASSYSGKLTSGGLYEQYF
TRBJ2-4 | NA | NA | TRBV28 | TGTGCCAGCAGTGTCCCGGCGGCCAAAAACATTCAGTACTTC | CASSVPAAKNIQYF
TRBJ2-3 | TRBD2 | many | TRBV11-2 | TGTGCCAGCAGCTCGGCGTATACCGGGACTAGCGGGGATAGCACAGATACGCAGTATTTT | CASSSAYTGTSGDSTDTQYF
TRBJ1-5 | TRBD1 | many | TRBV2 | TGTGCCAGCAGTACCGGGACAGGTACACAGCCCCAGCATTTT | CASSTGTGTQPQHF
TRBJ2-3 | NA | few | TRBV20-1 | TGCAGTGCTAGTATTAGCGTTCAGGGAGATACGCAGTATTTT | CSASISVQGDTQYF
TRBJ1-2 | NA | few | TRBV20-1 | TGCAGTGCTAGAGATGACAGGAGGAGCTATGGCTACACCTTC | CSARDDRRSYGYTF
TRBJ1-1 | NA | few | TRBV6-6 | TGTGCCAGCAGTCGAGGGGCTGAAGCTTTCTTT | CASSRGAEAFF